The 25 T cell receptor beta chains below come from one sample, sequenced in a study of blood T cell repertoires in COVID-19. Measured with immunoSEQ multiplex PCR; TCRdb has only the in-frame clones, and not every one. This sample yields 100,000 or so clones, of which approximately 90% are seen a single time; under 20% belongs to the top ten. Specimen: peripheral blood. The source is a human donor with acute or convalescent COVID-19. The donor label of this sample is uncertain.

The V and J genes are TRBV7-9 and TRBJ2-5; 7 nucleotides line up with TRBD1. This CDR3 has 14 amino acids. Germline CDR1 and CDR2: SEHNR and FQNEAQ (reference sequence). V shed 5 bases and J 5 bases; nucleotides not matched to a gene: 8. For the CDR3, the DNA is TGTGCCAGCAGCCCAAGGGACAGTGTGGAGACCCAGTACTTC. Its protein product is CASSPRDSVETQYF. Together with reference TRBV7-9 and TRBJ2-5, the CDR3 gives the full variable domain: DTGVSQNPRHKITKRGQNVTFRCDPISEHNRLYWYRQTLGQGPEFLTYFQNEAQLEKSRLLSDRFSAERPKGSFSTLEIQRTEQGDSAMYLCASSPRDSVETQYFGPGTRLLVL.

This clone was recorded a few times. The chain has TRBV4-3 and TRBJ1-2, with 8 bases lining up with TRBD1. Germline assignment: CDR1 LGHNA and CDR2 YSLEER. With V trimmed by 2 bases and J by 3 bases, 2 bases remained unmatched. The CDR3 has 14 residues. DNA for the CDR3: TGCGCCAGCAGCCAAAGGACAGGGTACTATGGCTACACCTTC. Protein: CASSQRTGYYGYTF.

This sequence joins TRBV19 and TRBJ1-2; 7 bases are shared with TRBD1. Germline lookup yields CDR1 LNHDA and CDR2 SQIVND (reference sequence). J lost 4 bases, V lost 5 bases, and 7 bases had no gene match. The CDR3 has 14 residues. The CDR3 nucleotides are TGTGCCAGTAGTGGAAGACGGGACAGCTATGGCTACACCTTC. Its translation: CASSGRRDSYGYTF. The full variable domain, with the rest looked up from reference TRBV19 and TRBJ1-2, is DGGITQSPKYLFRKEGQNVTLSCEQNLNHDAMYWYRQDPGQGLRLIYYSQIVNDFQKGDIAEGYSVSREKKESFPLTVTSAQKNPTAFYLCASSGRRDSYGYTFGSGTRLTVV.

V gene TRBV29-1 combines with J gene TRBJ2-3; weak D call: TRBD2 (5 bases). CDR1 is SQVTM and CDR2 is ANQGSEA in the germline V gene. The CDR3 runs 14 residues. V lost 5 bases and J lost 1, with 13 bases in between. The CDR3 here is CSVSGLEGTDTQYF. The CDR3, as DNA: TGCAGCGTTTCTGGACTTGAGGGCACAGATACGCAGTATTTT.

The V call is TRBV5-1, the J call TRBJ2-3, with 11 bases fitting TRBD2. Germline V gene data show CDR1 as SGHRS and CDR2 as YFSETQ. The V gene end was trimmed by 0 bases and the J gene end by 4 bases; junction bases not matched to a gene: 4. This CDR3 is 16 amino acids long. The CDR3 coding sequence is TGCGCCAGCAGCTTGGGACTAGCGGGAACCTCAGATACGCAGTATTTT. It encodes CASSLGLAGTSDTQYF.

V is TRBV6-2 or TRBV6-3 and J is TRBJ1-5; D ambiguous. The CDR3 consists of 14 residues. Germline CDR1 and CDR2: MNHEY and SVGEGT. The V end was cut by 0 bases, the J end by 3 bases, with 6 bases between. The CDR3 sequence is CASSYSAANQPQHF. In DNA form, the CDR3 reads TGTGCCAGCAGTTACTCAGCGGCCAATCAGCCCCAGCATTTT.

This sequence joins TRBV5-1 and TRBJ1-2, with TRBD1 matching over 8 bases. The junction had 3 bases not matched to a gene; V was cut back by 2 bases and J by 6 bases. The CDR3 runs 13 residues. Germline CDR1 is SGHRS and CDR2 is YFSETQ. CDR3 DNA sequence: TGCGCCAGCAGCTTTCGACAGGGGAATGGCTACACCTTC. As protein: CASSFRQGNGYTF.

The rearrangement uses TRBV12-5 and TRBJ2-1; the match to TRBD1 covers 10 bases. CDR3 length equals 19 residues. V shed 2 bases, J shed 2 bases, and the junction held 12 bases outside the gene matches. Germline lookup yields CDR1 LGHNT and CDR2 FRNRAP. Here the CDR3 DNA reads TGTGCTAGTGGTTTGTTTGGGACAGGGGACCACTTAACCTACAATGAGCAGTTCTTC. Its translation: CASGLFGTGDHLTYNEQFF. The full variable domain, its missing parts supplied by reference TRBV12-5 and TRBJ2-1, is DARVTQTPRHKVTEMGQEVTMRCQPILGHNTVFWYRQTMMQGLELLAYFRNRAPLDDSGMPKDRFSAEMPDATLATLKIQPSEPRDSAVYFCASGLFGTGDHLTYNEQFFGPGTRLTVL.

The V call is TRBV18, the J call TRBJ1-2, with 8 bases lining up with TRBD1. Germline V gives CDR1 KGHSH, CDR2 LQKENI. Trimming took 4 bases from V and 5 from J; bases not matched to a gene: 12. This CDR3 spans 16 amino acids. The chain's CDR3 is CASSQTGDSRLYGYTF. Written as DNA, the CDR3 is TGTGCCAGCTCACAGACAGGGGATTCCCGTCTTTATGGCTACACCTTC.

In this sample, this clone turned up a few times. The V gene is TRBV18, the J gene TRBJ2-2; 8 nucleotides align to TRBD2. V lost 2 bases to trimming and J lost 1 base; unmatched junction nucleotides: 9. There are 18 residues in the CDR3. Germline loops: CDR1 KGHSH, CDR2 LQKENI. The DNA for the CDR3 is TGTGCCAGCTCACCAAGAATGCCAGCGGGGGAGAACACCGGGGAGCTGTTTTTT. It encodes CASSPRMPAGENTGELFF.

This chain joins TRBV5-1 and TRBJ2-2; 13 bases are a match to TRBD2. Per germline, CDR1 SGHRS and CDR2 YFSETQ. J was trimmed by 0 bases and V by 2 bases; bases with no gene match: 4. CDR3 length equals 18 residues. CDR3 DNA sequence: TGCGCCAGCAGCTTCGGACTAGCGGGGGCCCCGAACACCGGGGAGCTGTTTTTT. Protein sequence: CASSFGLAGAPNTGELFF.

The rearrangement uses TRBV6-5 and TRBJ1-1, with D possibly being TRBD1 (5 bases). The V and J ends lost 2 bases and 4 bases respectively, with 17 bases between them. Germline V CDR1 and CDR2: MNHEY, SVGAGI. CDR3 size: 16 residues. This CDR3 is CASSYTISSGATEAFF. CDR3 DNA: TGTGCCAGCAGTTACACTATTTCCAGTGGGGCCACTGAAGCTTTCTTT.

The chain has TRBV12-5 and TRBJ1-6; D possibly corresponds to TRBD1 (5 bases). The CDR3 covers 15 residues. Between the trimmed V and J ends, which lost 7 bases and 7 bases, there was a span of 17 bases. Germline V lookup: CDR1 LGHNT, CDR2 FRNRAP. The chain's CDR3 is CASALQAGKNSPLHF. In DNA form, the CDR3 reads TGTGCTAGTGCCCTCCAAGCAGGGAAGAATTCACCCCTCCACTTT.

The chain is built from TRBV5-1 and TRBJ1-1, with a possible D match to TRBD1 (6 bases). V lost 2 bases and J 1 base, leaving 12 bases between the germline ends. There are 15 residues in the CDR3. Germline lookup yields CDR1 SGHRS and CDR2 YFSETQ. CDR3 sequence (DNA): TGCGCCAGCAGCTTCCAGCAACAGGGGAACACTGAAGCTTTCTTT. The encoded protein is CASSFQQQGNTEAFF.

The chain recombines TRBV10-3 with TRBJ2-1, with 15 bases identical to TRBD2. In germline, CDR1 is ENHRY, CDR2 SYGVKD. The V segment lost 8 bases and the J segment 2 bases; nucleotides outside the gene matches: 1. The CDR3 length is 15 residues. CDR3: CAIGTSGGTYNEQFF. The CDR3 DNA reads TGTGCCATCGGGACTAGCGGGGGGACCTACAATGAGCAGTTCTTC.

The chain couples TRBV28 to TRBJ1-1, with 11 bases identical to TRBD1. The trim removed 7 bases at V and 5 bases at J, leaving 9 bases unmatched. The V gene's germline CDR1 is MDHEN and CDR2 SYDVKM. CDR3 length: 15 amino acids. CDR3 sequence: CASISPGQGATEAFF. The CDR3 bases are TGTGCCAGCATCTCGCCCGGACAGGGGGCAACTGAAGCTTTCTTT.

The V and J genes are TRBV29-1 and TRBJ2-1; TRBD1 matches 7 bases. There are 12 residues in the CDR3. Germline V lookup: CDR1 SQVTM, CDR2 ANQGSEA. With V trimmed by 7 bases and J by 5 bases, 5 bases remained unmatched. CDR3 protein: CSGAGTDNEQFF. The CDR3, as DNA: TGCAGCGGCGCCGGGACAGACAATGAGCAGTTCTTC.

The chain combines TRBV28 with TRBJ1-1; D gene unclear. CDR3 size: 14 residues. Between the trimmed V and J ends, which lost 6 bases and 0 bases, there was a span of 11 bases. CDR1 is MDHEN, CDR2 SYDVKM, per germline. The CDR3: CASRKESVNTEAFF. CDR3 sequence (DNA): TGTGCCAGCAGGAAGGAGTCGGTGAACACTGAAGCTTTCTTT.

There are a few counts of this clone. V is TRBV21-1 and J is TRBJ1-1; TRBD1, as called in the table, went unchecked against the DNA. TRBV21-1 is a pseudogene. This CDR3 contains 16 residues. The CDR3, as DNA: TGTGCCAGCAGCAAAGGGGAAACAGGGGGGAACACTGAAGCTTTCTTT. Translating it yields CASSKGETGGNTEAFF.

The chain links TRBV7-2 to TRBJ1-2; maybe TRBD1 (5 bases). Germline assignment: CDR1 SGHTA and CDR2 FQGNSA. This CDR3 region has 13 residues. Trimming removed 3 bases from V and 6 bases from J, with 11 bases in between. CDR3 nucleotide sequence: TGTGCCAGCAGCTTGGGGCCGAACAATGGCTACACCTTC. Its translation is CASSLGPNNGYTF.

The chain carries TRBV6-2 or TRBV6-3 and TRBJ2-7, with a tentative D call TRBD2 (7 bases). CDR1 is MNHEY, CDR2 SVGEGT, per germline. The V gene lost 5 bases and the J gene lost 3 bases, with 11 bases spanning the gap. The CDR3 runs 13 residues. CDR3 DNA: TGTGCCAGCAGTAAAGGGGGGGACTACGAGCAGTACTTC. Protein sequence: CASSKGGDYEQYF.

The V call is TRBV7-2, the J call TRBJ1-6; possible D gene TRBD1, 6 bases. From germline, CDR1 is SGHTA and CDR2 FQGNSA. The CDR3 length is 14 residues. V was clipped by 5 bases and J by 5 bases, with 10 bases between them. DNA of the CDR3: TGTGCCAGCAGCACGAGGACAGATAATTCACCCCTCCACTTT. Amino acids: CASSTRTDNSPLHF.

Points on this clone: Within the sample, other DNA sequences also encode this same CDR3. V gene TRBV5-1 combines with J gene TRBJ1-3; TRBD1 aligns across 9 bases. V was clipped by 3 bases and J by 4 bases; unmatched bases: 5. The V gene's germline CDR1 is SGHRS and CDR2 YFSETQ. This CDR3 contains 15 residues. As DNA, the CDR3 is TGCGCCAGCAGCTCGGGACAGGGCTACGGAAACACCATATATTTT. Residues: CASSSGQGYGNTIYF. The full variable domain, completed using reference TRBV5-1 and TRBJ1-3, is KAGVTQTPRYLIKTRGQQVTLSCSPISGHRSVSWYQQTPGQGLQFLFEYFSETQRNKGNFPGRFSGRQFSNSRSEMNVSTLELGDSALYLCASSSGQGYGNTIYFGEGSWLTVV.

V and J are TRBV27 and TRBJ1-2, with 9 nucleotides matching TRBD1. Trimming cost V 6 bases and J 4 bases; bases outside gene matches: 18. The CDR3 contains 18 residues. Germline V gene sequence: CDR1 MNHEY, CDR2 SMNVEV (reference sequence). The CDR3 loop is CASSSILTGGNFFYGYTF. CDR3 bases: TGTGCCAGCAGCTCTATTCTCACAGGGGGCAATTTTTTCTATGGCTACACCTTC.

The chain links TRBV6-2 or TRBV6-3 to TRBJ2-2, with D perhaps matching TRBD2 (6 bases). V shed 0 bases and J shed 2 bases, with 16 bases lying between them. Germline CDR1 and CDR2: MNHEY and SVGEGT. The CDR3 sequence is 18 residues long. The CDR3 DNA follows: TGTGCCAGCAGTTACTCACGCTCGACTAGACCAAACACCGGGGAGCTGTTTTTT. It encodes CASSYSRSTRPNTGELFF.